This TCR beta chain emerged from a study of cytomegalovirus exposure and HLA in healthy donors. General study results and limits: The authors later linked a missense DCLRE1C variant to TCR beta V- and J-gene trimming. In a later analysis, parvovirus B19, influenza, CMV and Epstein-Barr virus appeared linked to several top co-occurrence clusters. Usually a TCR sequence was rare, but some public TCRs were found in many donors. Available immune exposure information was restricted to CMV serostatus only.

V was shortened by 3 bases and J by 0 bases, with 5 bases between the two germline ends. The CDR3 runs 14 residues. In germline, CDR1 is LNHDA, CDR2 SQIVND (reference sequence). Primers: 60 Vbeta forward and 13 Jbeta reverse. Libraries were prepared by immunoSEQ multiplex PCR; TCRdb keeps only in-frame clonotypes and omits some of them. The sample shows 59,000 or so clones, 85% to 90% of them seen only once. Concerning this clone: Antigen specificity is unknown.

This clonotype was sampled from a female donor in good health and CMV-seronegative. The sequencing sample was made of PBMCs. The J gene is TRBJ1-4, the V gene TRBV19; unclear D gene. CDR3 DNA: TGTGCCAGTAGTATTCCTGCAACTAATGAAAAACTGTTTTTT. Its protein is CASSIPATNEKLFF.